What follows is one T cell receptor beta chain and its context. The antigen is not known. The treatment here: approximately 18 received Ad26.COV2.S at low or high dose, single or two shots; several received placebo; per-sample allocation not given. Sampling took place 63 days after the first vaccine or placebo injection. The data are from a study of Ad26.COV2.S vaccination and SARS-CoV-2 variants. Study overall: Donor was in the COV1001 Ad26.COV2.S trial arm. Notes on the study in general: Substantial post-vaccination breadth of spike-specific CD8+ and CD4+ T cell responses was reported. Vaccinated individuals (as opposed to placebo recipients) had higher spike-specific TCR breadth.

This table comes from immunoSEQ multiplex PCR, and its TCRdb copy is limited to in-frame clones, with some not included. Of about 320,000 clones in the sample, 86% are singletons; the top ten hold around 2%. The receptor was isolated from a person aged 18 to 65 who received the Ad26.COV2.S COVID-19 vaccine or a placebo. This specimen consisted of peripheral blood, obtained in a trial of Ad26.COV2.S vaccine versus placebo.

CDR3 protein: CAWSVSVNTGELFF. CDR3 DNA: TGTGCCTGGAGTGTTAGCGTGAACACCGGGGAGCTGTTTTTT. This sequence joins TRBV30 and TRBJ2-2; D is possibly TRBD2 (5 bases). The V end lost 0 bases, the J end lost 1 base, and 6 bases lay between the germline ends. This CDR3 contains 14 residues. The germline V gene encodes CDR1 GTSNPN and CDR2 SVGIG (reference sequence).